The clone carrying this TCR beta chain was recorded a few times. Its antigen is currently unknown. The data derive from a study of blood T cells in healthy people across ages. General study points: Donor CMV status, an unknown factor, possibly confounded changes in expanded clonotypes. Naive T cell percentage and TCR beta diversity correlated strongly.

Alongside a J-beta primer mix, a sample-barcoded 5' primer served in a second PCR lasting about 6 to 12 cycles. Using its own MiXCR run on the 5' RACE reads, TCRdb lists one record per CDR3 protein. Of roughly 550,000 distinct CDR3 sequences in the sample, 24% were seen once. V was clipped by 0 bases and J by 4 bases, with 9 bases between them. Germline CDR1 LGHDT, CDR2 YNNKEL (reference sequence). The CDR3 runs 14 residues. This same sample was also part of a study on T cells of mothers and their children.

Material: blood. The receptor's source is a boy younger than 18 in good health. The rearrangement links TRBV3-1 to TRBJ1-1, with D unclear. The CDR3 region is CASSQDRVGTEAFF. CDR3 coding DNA: TGTGCCAGCAGCCAAGATCGGGTGGGCACTGAAGCTTTCTTT.